One and the same sample provided the 18 T cell receptor beta chains below, sequenced in a study of cytomegalovirus exposure and HLA in healthy donors. Primers for the PCR totalled 60 Vbeta and 13 Jbeta. Libraries were prepared by immunoSEQ multiplex PCR; TCRdb keeps only in-frame clonotypes and omits some of them. Of about 160,000 clones in the sample, 70% to 80% were seen once. Sequencing input: PBMCs. The receptor source for this set is a female donor in good health and CMV-seronegative.

The chain has TRBV5-8 and TRBJ2-5, with TRBD1 as a possible D gene (6 bases). V lost 2 bases and J 5 bases, leaving 10 bases between the germline ends. CDR3 length: 13 amino acids. Germline CDR1 and CDR2: SGHTS and YDEGEE. CDR3 in DNA: TGTGCCAGCAGCTTTCAGGGGCGGGAGACCCAGTACTTC. Protein product: CASSFQGRETQYF.

The rearrangement uses TRBV28 and TRBJ1-4, with D tentatively TRBD1 (6 bases). Trimming shortened V by 7 bases and J by 8 bases, and 17 bases separated the two germline ends. CDR3 size: 14 residues. Looked up from germline, CDR1 is MDHEN and CDR2 is SYDVKM. CDR3 protein: CASNFAGAGEKLFF. The CDR3 nucleotides are TGTGCCAGCAACTTTGCAGGGGCCGGGGAAAAACTGTTTTTT.

This clone showed up just a few times. The chain couples TRBV6-6 to TRBJ2-7; D remains ambiguous. This CDR3 has 13 amino acids. Trimming removed 7 bases from V and 2 bases from J, with 12 bases in between. Germline CDR1 reads MNHNY; CDR2 reads SVGAGI (reference sequence). The CDR3 region is CASIGGVAYEQYF. Written as DNA, the CDR3 is TGTGCCAGCATCGGCGGCGTGGCCTACGAGCAGTACTTC.

The rearrangement uses TRBV5-3 and TRBJ2-5, with D possibly being TRBD2 (7 bases). TRBV5-3 falls under the ORF class, with uncertain function. The CDR3 runs 19 residues. Trimming stripped 3 bases from V and 4 bases from J, with 28 bases between. The CDR3 DNA reads as TGTGCCAGAAGCTGGGACCCAGATAGGGAGGGGGTGGGGAGAGAGACCCAGTACTTC. This codes for CARSWDPDREGVGRETQYF.

In this sample, this clone turned up a few times. V and J are TRBV6-5 and TRBJ1-1; perhaps TRBD1 as D (6 bases). The CDR3 has 14 residues. The ends were cut back, 7 bases at V and 0 bases at J, with 12 bases in the middle. The V gene's germline CDR1 is MNHEY and CDR2 SVGAGI. In DNA form, the CDR3 reads TGTGCCAGCAAACACAGGGACCTGAACACTGAAGCTTTCTTT. This translates into CASKHRDLNTEAFF.

V usage is TRBV5-1 and J usage is TRBJ1-2; D may be TRBD1 (5 bases). Germline CDR1 SGHRS, CDR2 YFSETQ. V dropped 6 bases and J dropped 0 bases, with 9 bases sitting between them. The CDR3 covers 13 residues. The CDR3 DNA reads TGCGCCAGCACGGGGGGTACTAACTATGGCTACACCTTC. Its protein is CASTGGTNYGYTF.

The chain couples TRBV19 to TRBJ1-5; D is uncertain. The V gene's germline CDR1 is LNHDA and CDR2 SQIVND (reference sequence). The V gene lost 3 bases and the J gene lost 4 bases, with 16 bases spanning the gap. This CDR3 has 16 residues. The CDR3 protein is CASSIWMGSANQPQHF. The DNA of the CDR3 is TGTGCCAGTAGTATTTGGATGGGGAGCGCAAATCAGCCCCAGCATTTT.

This clone was detected only once. CDR3 amino acids: CATYQGLAGLKPTDTQYF. The DNA of the CDR3 is TGTGCCACCTACCAAGGACTAGCGGGCCTCAAGCCCACAGATACGCAGTATTTT. The V gene is TRBV2, the J gene TRBJ2-3; TRBD2 matches at 11 bases. Germline CDR1 SNHLY, CDR2 FYNNEI. This CDR3 has 18 residues. V lost 10 bases, J lost 2 bases, and 17 bases stayed unmatched.

The V and J genes are TRBV10-3 and TRBJ2-3, with D perhaps TRBD2 (7 bases). This CDR3 spans 15 amino acids. The germline gives CDR1 ENHRY, CDR2 SYGVKD. Trimming took 5 bases from V and 2 from J, leaving 14 bases between them. The CDR3 DNA sequence: TGTGCCATCAGTCGAGGGAGGGGGGTCACAGATACGCAGTATTTT. It specifies CAISRGRGVTDTQYF.

This clone has just a few counts. The chain uses TRBV7-9 and TRBJ1-2, with TRBD1 matching 8 bases. There are 15 residues in the CDR3. The trim removed 5 bases at V and 3 bases at J, leaving 8 bases unmatched. Germline V gene lookup returns CDR1 SEHNR and CDR2 FQNEAQ (reference sequence). As DNA, the CDR3 is TGTGCCAGCAGCCCCGGCAGGGGGCGCGACTATGGCTACACCTTC. Translated: CASSPGRGRDYGYTF.

This chain connects TRBV9 to TRBJ2-1; 10 positions match TRBD2. CDR1 and CDR2 from the germline V gene are SGDLS and YYNGEE. The CDR3 runs 19 residues. J was trimmed by 9 bases and V by 1 base; bases with no gene match: 19. The CDR3 nucleotides read TGTGCCAGCAGCGTAACACCTGCAGGAGCTAGCGGGAGTATCGGTGAGCAGTTCTTC. The encoded protein is CASSVTPAGASGSIGEQFF.

The V and J genes are TRBV29-1 and TRBJ1-2; D gene uncertain. This CDR3 contains 13 residues. CDR1 SQVTM and CDR2 ANQGSEA come from the germline V gene. The ends were cut back, 2 bases at V and 4 bases at J, with 11 bases in the middle. The CDR3: CSVESAATYGYTF. The CDR3 bases are TGCAGCGTTGAATCTGCAGCGACCTATGGCTACACCTTC.

The J gene is TRBJ1-5, the V gene TRBV5-1; 7 nucleotides match TRBD1. With 0 bases clipped from V and 4 bases from J, the junction kept 4 bases outside the gene matches. Germline V CDR1 and CDR2: SGHRS, YFSETQ. This CDR3 comprises 15 residues. The CDR3 protein is CASSLEGQPNQPQHF. The CDR3 DNA reads as TGCGCCAGCAGCTTGGAGGGACAGCCGAATCAGCCCCAGCATTTT.

This clone is medium-sized within its sample. The chain combines TRBV19 with TRBJ1-1; the D gene is possibly TRBD1 (5 bases). This CDR3 comprises 14 residues. CDR1 and CDR2 from the germline V gene are LNHDA and SQIVND (reference sequence). Trimming took 6 bases from V and 6 from J, leaving 17 bases between them. CDR3 region: CASRFQGGAAEAFF. The CDR3 DNA is TGTGCCAGTAGGTTCCAGGGCGGGGCCGCTGAAGCTTTCTTT.

This clone was counted a few times. The chain carries TRBV5-4 and TRBJ2-1; perhaps TRBD2 as D (6 bases). CDR3 length equals 16 residues. Germline CDR1 and CDR2: SGHNT and YYREEE (reference sequence). Trimming took 4 bases from V and 3 from J, leaving 17 bases between them. CDR3 in DNA: TGTGCCAGCAGCGCGGCGGGACTCGTAAACTACAATGAGCAGTTCTTC. Translation: CASSAAGLVNYNEQFF.

V and J are TRBV18 and TRBJ1-6; maybe TRBD1 (5 bases). The CDR3 totals 15 residues. Trimming left V 1 base short and J 8 bases short, with 12 bases between. Germline values: CDR1 KGHSH, CDR2 LQKENI. This CDR3 is CASSPRGSGDSPLHF. In DNA, the CDR3 is TGTGCCAGCTCACCACGGGGCAGTGGGGATTCACCCCTCCACTTT.

The chain links TRBV6-5 to TRBJ2-2; 7 nucleotides match TRBD1. This CDR3 has 13 residues. The germline CDR1 and CDR2 sequences are MNHEY and SVGAGI. V shed 6 bases and J 6 bases; nucleotides not matched to a gene: 4. The CDR3 protein is CASRLTGPGELFF. Here the CDR3 DNA reads TGTGCCAGCAGATTGACAGGGCCCGGGGAGCTGTTTTTT.

This chain joins TRBV6-5 and TRBJ1-5, with 7 bases aligning to TRBD1. CDR3 length equals 13 residues. Germline V gene sequence: CDR1 MNHEY, CDR2 SVGAGI. The trim removed 2 bases at V and 9 bases at J, leaving 4 bases unmatched. CDR3 in amino acids: CASSYGRTGPQHF. The CDR3 bases are TGTGCCAGCAGTTACGGGAGGACAGGGCCCCAGCATTTT.